This T cell receptor (beta chain) was captured in a study of cytomegalovirus exposure and HLA in healthy donors. The PCR used 60 Vbeta and 13 Jbeta primers. Clones were read by immunoSEQ multiplex PCR, and TCRdb kept only the in-frame ones, dropping some. This sample's clone table lists 95,000 to 150,000 clones. Points on this clone: Its cognate antigen is unknown.

Overall study results and limits: CMV serostatus was the only immune exposure information that was available.

The source is a man between 40 and 49 years old in good health and CMV-seronegative. Sequences were obtained from PBMCs.

CDR3 DNA sequence: TGCGCCAGCAGCTTGTTACCCGGGACTAACCCTTCCTACAATGAGCAGTTCTTC. Translation: CASSLLPGTNPSYNEQFF. This sequence joins TRBV5-1 and TRBJ2-1; 7 bases fit TRBD2. CDR3 size: 18 residues. Germline assignment: CDR1 SGHRS and CDR2 YFSETQ. V trimming: 1 base; J trimming: 1 base; junction bases outside the gene matches: 11.